The text below deals with one T cell receptor (beta chain). No antigen is known for it. The input lacks base qualities; no much larger clone sits a single base away. The CDR1 and CDR2 encoded by the germline V gene are ENHRY and SYGVKD. Compared with germline, V lacks 2 bases and J lacks 4 bases; bases without a gene match: 13. From the cysteine through the phenylalanine, the CDR3 covers 19 amino acids. The read is trimmed to its CDR3 DNA, 57 bases read in frame from base 1. To sequence the TCRbeta CDR3 region, genomic DNA was isolated from the sorted cells. The immunoSEQ Assay was used for sequencing of TCRbeta CDR3 regions. In its TCRdb copy, this immuneACCESS table keeps in-frame sequences only and misses some clones. Where compared with another copy, unresolved V genes explain less than half of these, and the others have no known cause. Here the sample has roughly 79,000 clones; roughly 84% occur a single time. Together, the top ten hold 17% of the sample.

The data belong to a study of OX40 agonist ivuxolimab in advanced cancers. General notes on the study: Ivuxolimab, which targeted the costimulatory receptor OX40 (CD134), was an agonistic, fully human IgG2 monoclonal antibody. Patients were allowed to have had prior anti-PD-1, anti-PD-L1 or anti-CTLA-4 therapy, and around two fifths of the dose-escalation patients had been treated with checkpoint inhibitors. Of the approximately 54 dose-escalation patients, hepatocellular carcinoma was present in around 20, melanoma in around 15, renal cell carcinoma in 9 and head and neck cancer in 9. Partial responses were achieved by three dose-escalation patients, of whom one had hepatocellular carcinoma and two had cutaneous melanoma. A male proportion of under 85% and a mean age of 60 years, ranging from about 20 to 79, were recorded for the dose-escalation cohort. Intravenous ivuxolimab was administered to patients every 2 weeks at six dose levels: 0.01, 0.1, 0.3, 1.5, 3 and 10 mg/kg. The monotherapy dose-escalation portion (N of about 47 patients) of the phase I ivuxolimab trial is reported in the paper. The point of sequencing TCRbeta in the periphery was to test whether ivuxolimab changed TCR sequence diversity and drove clonal T-cell expansion.

Here is what the overall study found, with its caveats: Low levels of normalized T-cell clonal expansion were also shown by some nonresponding patients. After ivuxolimab, more expanded clones were found on average in CD8+ T cells than in CD4+ T cells. Antigen specificity was not determined for the clonally expanded peripheral T cells. At doses of 0.1 to 3.0 mg/kg, clonal expansion of both CD4+ and CD8+ T cells in blood was seen between baseline and week 6. Partial responders in the 0.1-3.0 mg/kg groups had among the lowest normalized peripheral clonal expansion, especially among CD8+ T cells.

The trial excluded patients who had a history of autoimmune disease or were on systemic immunosuppression. In every dose cohort, peripheral blood was drawn for TCR sequencing at baseline, cycle 4 day 1, and cycle 7 day 1. Samples came from an open-label, multicenter, first-in-human phase I dose-escalation trial of ivuxolimab. Adults with locally advanced or metastatic melanoma, renal cell carcinoma, hepatocellular carcinoma or head and neck squamous cell carcinoma were enrolled in the trial. Before TCR sequencing, CD4+ and CD8+ T cells were separately sorted from peripheral blood. The receptor chain draws on TRBV10-3 and TRBJ2-1; 11 junctional bases match TRBD2. The receptor was derived from an adult with an advanced solid tumor such as melanoma, head and neck, liver or kidney cancer. Material: CD4+ or CD8+ T cells sorted from blood, obtained in a trial of the OX40 agonist ivuxolimab. This receptor has the CDR3 CAISETATGTSGNYNEQFF. The bases are TGTGCCATCAGTGAGACCGCGACCGGGACTAGCGGCAATTACAATGAGCAGTTCTTC.